These 19 T cell receptor beta chains share one sample of origin, sequenced in a study of spatial heterogeneity in lung cancer. TCRdb independently ran MiXCR on the 5' RACE reads; one entry per CDR3 protein. The sample yields around 110,000 distinct CDR3 sequences, 10% to 15% seen once. Time point here: blood at routine non-recurrence follow-up after resection. Unsorted whole RNA of tumor, nontumor lung or frozen PBMC was sequenced. The input for sequencing was PBMCs, taken at follow-up. Receptors originate from a male donor with early-stage non-small cell lung cancer.

The chain has TRBV24-1 and TRBJ2-4; D remains unclear. The CDR3 loop spans 13 amino acids. Germline V gene data show CDR1 as KGHDR and CDR2 as SFDVKD. Trimming shortened V by 0 bases and J by 6 bases, and 5 bases separated the two germline ends. CDR3 DNA: TGTGCCACCAGTGATTTGGACGGAAACATTCAGTACTTC. Translation gives CATSDLDGNIQYF.

The J gene is TRBJ2-5, the V gene TRBV2; no clear D. Trimming took off 5 bases at V and 1 base at J, with 11 bases between the two ends. CDR3 length equals 14 residues. Germline V gives CDR1 SNHLY, CDR2 FYNNEI. CDR3 nucleotide sequence: TGTGCCAGCAGTTTCCTAGTGGTCCAAGAGACCCAGTACTTC. It encodes CASSFLVVQETQYF.

The chain employs TRBV10-3 and TRBJ2-7; no clear D gene. The CDR3 runs to 14 residues. Trimming cost V 3 bases and J 0 bases, with 9 bases left between them. Germline V lookup: CDR1 ENHRY, CDR2 SYGVKD. CDR3 bases: TGTGCCATCAGTGACGGGCGGTTCTCCTACGAGCAGTACTTC. It encodes CAISDGRFSYEQYF.

This clonotype has a handful of counts. This chain joins TRBV7-2 and TRBJ2-3; D may match TRBD1 or TRBD2 (5 bases each). CDR1 is SGHTA and CDR2 is FQGNSA in the germline V gene. V was cut by 3 bases and J by 3 bases, with 22 bases left in between. This CDR3 comprises 18 residues. The CDR3 DNA reads as TGTGCCAGCAGCTTCACGTGGGGGTCGTTTGGCTTAACAGATACGCAGTATTTT. This sequence encodes CASSFTWGSFGLTDTQYF.

This clonotype appeared a few times. This rearrangement joins TRBV10-3 to TRBJ2-7; perhaps TRBD2 as D (6 bases). The CDR3 spans 13 residues. In germline, CDR1 is ENHRY, CDR2 SYGVKD. The germline V and J ends were trimmed by 10 bases and 7 bases, with 20 bases remaining between them. As DNA, the CDR3 is TGTGCCACGACCTTGCGCAGGGACTCTGAGCAGTACTTC. Translation gives CATTLRRDSEQYF.

The J gene is TRBJ1-2, the V gene TRBV29-1; 8 nucleotides align to TRBD1. The V gene's germline CDR1 is SQVTM and CDR2 ANQGSEA. V lost 4 bases, J lost 8 bases, and 9 bases stayed unmatched. The CDR3 extends over 13 amino acids. As DNA, the CDR3 is TGCAGCGTTGCCAGGACAGGGACATCGGGCTACACCTTC. Its protein product is CSVARTGTSGYTF.

To note about this clonotype: A read error may produce the germline difference seen at one junction end. J is TRBJ2-5 and V is TRBV7-7; D remains ambiguous. The CDR3 loop spans 13 amino acids. Germline CDR1 SSHAT, CDR2 FNYEAQ (reference sequence). CDR3 residues: CASSPSAGETQYF. The CDR3 DNA sequence: TGTGCTAGCAGTCCTAGTGCCGGGGAGACCCAGTACTTC.

This clonotype has at least ten counts. The rearrangement uses TRBV4-2 and TRBJ2-3; tentatively, D is TRBD1 (5 bases). V lost 4 bases and J lost 2, with 10 bases in between. CDR3 length equals 14 residues. Germline CDR1 LGHNA, CDR2 YNFKEQ. The CDR3 protein is CASSPGQATDTQYF. CDR3 nucleotides: TGTGCCAGCAGCCCCGGACAAGCCACAGATACGCAGTATTTT.

The rearrangement joins TRBV21-1 to TRBJ2-5; whether TRBD2, the table's D call, matches the DNA was not checked. TRBV21-1 is annotated as a pseudogene. The CDR3 has 17 amino acids. The CDR3 region has the DNA TGTGCCAGCAGCAAGCGGGACGGAAACTTGGCGCAAGAGACCCAGTACTTC. It codes for CASSKRDGNLAQETQYF.

This clonotype has ten or more counts. The V call is TRBV3-1, the J call TRBJ1-5, with 10 positions matching TRBD1. V trimming: 6 bases; J trimming: 4 bases; junction bases outside the gene matches: 9. Looked up from germline, CDR1 is LGHDT and CDR2 is YNNKEL (reference sequence). The CDR3 length is 16 residues. CDR3 nucleotide sequence: TGTGCCAGCAGTCCTGGGACAGGGGAAACTAATCAGCCCCAGCATTTT. Its translation: CASSPGTGETNQPQHF.

There are many counts of this clonotype. The chain has TRBV18 and TRBJ2-2; TRBD2 is a possible D gene (5 bases). Germline loops: CDR1 KGHSH, CDR2 LQKENI. V lost 0 bases and J lost 2, with 13 bases in between. This CDR3 has 17 residues. The CDR3 DNA sequence: TGTGCCAGCTCACCACCGAGGAACGGGAAAAACACCGGGGAGCTGTTTTTT. It is translated as CASSPPRNGKNTGELFF.

This chain uses TRBV11-2 with TRBJ2-3, with D perhaps assigned TRBD1 or TRBD2 (5 bases each). The CDR3 spans 18 residues. Germline V gene data show CDR1 as SGHAT and CDR2 as FQNNGV. Trimming pared 2 bases from V and 2 bases from J, leaving 20 bases between. CDR3 in amino acids: CASSLRALGGRNTDTQYF. CDR3 sequence (DNA): TGTGCCAGCAGCTTAAGGGCCCTTGGGGGACGGAACACAGATACGCAGTATTTT.

The rearrangement uses TRBV4-3 and TRBJ2-2; no definite D call. CDR1 is LGHNA, CDR2 YSLEER, per germline. The CDR3 has 15 residues. The V end was cut by 2 bases, the J end by 7 bases, with 14 bases between. In nucleotides, the CDR3 is TGCGCCAGCAGCCAAAGTGGAAAACTGCACGGGGAGCTGTTTTTT. It is translated as CASSQSGKLHGELFF.

The V gene is TRBV18, the J gene TRBJ1-5, with D possibly being TRBD1 (6 bases). Germline V gene data show CDR1 as KGHSH and CDR2 as LQKENI. The V and J ends lost 3 bases and 2 bases respectively, with 14 bases between them. The CDR3 runs 16 residues. Here the CDR3 reads CASSPPSRGGNQPQHF. The CDR3 DNA follows: TGTGCCAGCTCACCCCCGTCCAGGGGTGGCAATCAGCCCCAGCATTTT. Using reference TRBV18 and TRBJ1-5 for the parts outside the CDR3, the full variable domain is NAGVMQNPRHLVRRRGQEARLRCSPMKGHSHVYWYRQLPEEGLKFMVYLQKENIIDESGMPKERFSAEFPKEGPSILRIQQVVRGDSAAYFCASSPPSRGGNQPQHFGDGTRLSIL.

This clonotype was counted only a few times. This chain links TRBV7-9 with TRBJ1-5, with unresolved D. The germline V gene encodes CDR1 SEHNR and CDR2 FQNEAQ (reference sequence). There are 14 residues in the CDR3. V was pared by 1 base and J by 2 bases, with 6 bases between. Here the CDR3 reads CASSLGNGNQPQHF. For the CDR3, the DNA is TGTGCCAGCAGCTTAGGGAATGGCAATCAGCCCCAGCATTTT.

This clonotype has a count of ten or more. The chain employs TRBV28 and TRBJ1-4, with 10 bases fitting TRBD1. The V and J ends lost 5 bases and 6 bases, in that order; junction bases with no gene match: 21. Germline V gene data show CDR1 as MDHEN and CDR2 as SYDVKM. This CDR3 has 20 amino acids. The CDR3 reads CASSPRGPGQGLARYEKLFF. Here the CDR3 DNA reads TGTGCCAGCAGTCCGCGGGGTCCGGGACAGGGGCTGGCGAGATATGAAAAACTGTTTTTT.

The sample holds a few counts of this clonotype. V and J are TRBV9 and TRBJ1-5, with D hard to call. This CDR3 is 15 amino acids long. Per germline, CDR1 SGDLS and CDR2 YYNGEE. Trimming shortened V by 3 bases and J by 0 bases, and 10 bases separated the two germline ends. The CDR3 is CASSAGEVSNQPQHF. CDR3 DNA sequence: TGTGCCAGCAGCGCTGGGGAGGTTAGCAATCAGCCCCAGCATTTT.

The chain joins TRBV27 to TRBJ2-2; no clear D. CDR3 length equals 14 residues. The germline gives CDR1 MNHEY, CDR2 SMNVEV (reference sequence). V gave up 3 bases and J gave up 2 bases, with 7 bases separating them. DNA for the CDR3: TGTGCCAGCAGTTTCCAAGTAAACACCGGGGAGCTGTTTTTT. Its protein is CASSFQVNTGELFF.

V gene TRBV11-2 combines with J gene TRBJ2-5; D possibly corresponds to TRBD1 (6 bases). Germline CDR1 and CDR2: SGHAT and FQNNGV. This CDR3 is built from 14 residues. V lost 3 bases and J lost 5, with 13 bases in between. CDR3 in amino acids: CASSFTGNGETQYF. The CDR3 DNA sequence: TGTGCCAGCAGCTTTACAGGGAATGGGGAGACCCAGTACTTC.